The 7 T cell receptor beta chains reported below all come from one sample, sequenced in a study of T cells in Graves' hyperthyroidism and ophthalmopathy. The CDR3 regions of TCR beta were amplified from RNA transcripts. HTBI primers drove first-round RT-PCR of the TCR CDR3. Using its own MiXCR run on the multiplex PCR reads, TCRdb lists one record per CDR3 protein. The table shows hundreds of thousands of distinct CDR3 sequences, with about 14% occurring only once. The material sequenced was blood. These TCRs come from a woman in her fifties or sixties with Graves' ophthalmopathy.

In this sample, this clonotype turned up a few times. This chain links TRBV28 with TRBJ1-4; D gene ambiguous. CDR1 and CDR2 (germline): MDHEN, SYDVKM. This CDR3 has 11 amino acids. Trimming stripped 6 bases from V and 7 bases from J, with 6 bases between. Written as DNA, the CDR3 is TGTGCCAGCAGCCAATTTGAAAAACTGTTTTTT. Translating it yields CASSQFEKLFF.

There are many counts of this clonotype. The chain joins TRBV28 to TRBJ2-3, with D possibly TRBD2 on 5 matching bases. Germline V CDR1 and CDR2: MDHEN, SYDVKM. The CDR3 has 12 residues. Trimming shortened V by 6 bases and J by 3 bases, and 7 bases separated the two germline ends. The CDR3 DNA reads TGTGCCAGCAGGGACTTAACAGATACGCAGTATTTT. It yields the protein CASRDLTDTQYF. Variable domain in full (rest from reference TRBV28 and TRBJ2-3): DVKVTQSSRYLVKRTGEKVFLECVQDMDHENMFWYRQDPGLGLRLIYFSYDVKMKEKGDIPEGYSVSREKKERFSLILESASTNQTSMYLCASRDLTDTQYFGPGTRLTVL.

The gene calls are TRBV7-9 and TRBJ1-2; perhaps TRBD1 as D (5 bases). The length of the CDR3 is 11 residues. Germline values: CDR1 SEHNR, CDR2 FQNEAQ (reference sequence). V lost 8 bases to trimming and J lost 8 bases, with 12 bases between them. CDR3 residues: CASGPGPGYTF. DNA of the CDR3: TGTGCCAGCGGTCCAGGGCCCGGCTACACCTTC. Together with reference TRBV7-9 and TRBJ1-2, the CDR3 gives the full variable domain: DTGVSQNPRHKITKRGQNVTFRCDPISEHNRLYWYRQTLGQGPEFLTYFQNEAQLEKSRLLSDRFSAERPKGSFSTLEIQRTEQGDSAMYLCASGPGPGYTFGSGTRLTVV.

The table lists this clonotype with many counts. The chain joins TRBV27 to TRBJ1-1; no clear D. The CDR3 contains 14 residues. The V gene lost 2 bases and the J gene lost 5 bases, with 12 bases spanning the gap. CDR1 is MNHEY and CDR2 is SMNVEV in the germline V gene (reference sequence). The CDR3 DNA reads TGTGCCAGCAGTTTAACAGAATACCAAACTGAAGCTTTCTTT. Amino acid sequence: CASSLTEYQTEAFF.

The sample holds a few counts of this clonotype. The chain couples TRBV20-1 to TRBJ2-3; 16 positions match TRBD2. This CDR3 region has 22 residues. J lost 0 bases, V lost 3 bases, and 18 bases had no gene match. CDR1 and CDR2 (germline): DFQATT, SNEGSKA (reference sequence). As DNA, the CDR3 is TGCAGTGCTAGTCCCTTAACCGGGACTAGCGGGAGGGATACAATGAGCACAGATACGCAGTATTTT. This translates into CSASPLTGTSGRDTMSTDTQYF.

This clonotype was seen at least ten times. The V and J genes are TRBV3-1 and TRBJ2-2, with D perhaps matching TRBD2 (5 bases). V lost 2 bases and J lost 5, with 9 bases in between. Germline CDR1 reads LGHDT; CDR2 reads YNNKEL (reference sequence). This CDR3 comprises 14 residues. CDR3 sequence: CASSQSEGTGELFF. The CDR3 region has the DNA TGTGCCAGCAGCCAATCAGAGGGAACCGGGGAGCTGTTTTTT.

At least ten counts were recorded for this clonotype. The CDR3 sequence is CATNPSGKNTGELFF. The CDR3 nucleotides are TGCGCCACTAACCCTAGCGGGAAGAACACCGGGGAGCTGTTTTTT. The rearrangement links TRBV5-1 to TRBJ2-2; 9 bases match TRBD2. The CDR3 extends over 15 amino acids. V trimming: 9 bases; J trimming: 1 base; junction bases outside the gene matches: 7. Germline V lookup: CDR1 SGHRS, CDR2 YFSETQ.